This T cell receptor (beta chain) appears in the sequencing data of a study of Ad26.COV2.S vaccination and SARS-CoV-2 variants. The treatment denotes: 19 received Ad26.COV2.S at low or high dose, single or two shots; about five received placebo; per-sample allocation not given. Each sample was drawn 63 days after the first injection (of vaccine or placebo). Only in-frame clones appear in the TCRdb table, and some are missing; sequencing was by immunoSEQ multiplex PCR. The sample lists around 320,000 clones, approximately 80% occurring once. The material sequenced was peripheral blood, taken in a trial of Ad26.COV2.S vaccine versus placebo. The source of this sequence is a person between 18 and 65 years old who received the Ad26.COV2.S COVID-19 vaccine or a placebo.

CDR3 sequence (DNA): TGCAGTGCTAGTCGCAGGGAAGGTTGGTCGAGCAATCAGCCCCAGCATTTT. Residues: CSASRREGWSSNQPQHF. V usage is TRBV20-1 and J usage is TRBJ1-5, with a weak D call TRBD1 (5 bases). V lost 3 bases, J lost 1 base, and 19 bases lay in between. CDR3 length equals 17 residues. Germline CDR1 is DFQATT and CDR2 is SNEGSKA (reference sequence).